These 8 T cell receptor beta chains originate from one sample sequenced in a study of shared clonotypes between healthy human individuals. Using immunoSEQ multiplex PCR, the repertoire was profiled, and TCRdb retains in-frame clones only, with some absent. The sample includes under 200,000 clones, about 93% of them seen just once. Sequencing was carried out using naive CD4+ T cells sorted from blood. Subset meaning: CD45RA+ positively selected. The receptor source for this set is a woman in her thirties in good health.

The V call is TRBV5-1, the J call TRBJ2-7; D perhaps matches TRBD1 (6 bases). CDR1 is SGHRS and CDR2 is YFSETQ in the germline V gene. This CDR3 has 14 amino acids. Trimming removed 6 bases at V and 5 bases at J, with 18 bases between. CDR3 sequence reads: CASKQGVVRNEQYF. The CDR3 DNA sequence: TGCGCCAGCAAACAGGGTGTGGTCAGGAACGAGCAGTACTTC.

The chain links TRBV4-2 to TRBJ2-7; 9 bases are a match to TRBD1. Trimming cost V 2 bases and J 4 bases; bases outside gene matches: 6. The CDR3 has 15 amino acids. The germline V gene has CDR1 LGHNA and CDR2 YNFKEQ. CDR3 nucleotides: TGTGCCAGCAGCCAACCGGGACAGGGTAGGTACGAGCAGTACTTC. Translation gives CASSQPGQGRYEQYF.

The V and J genes are TRBV5-1 and TRBJ1-5, with unresolved D. Germline CDR1 SGHRS, CDR2 YFSETQ. The ends were cut back, 4 bases at V and 3 bases at J, with 8 bases in the middle. The CDR3 is 13 residues long. The CDR3 DNA follows: TGCGCCAGCAGCCCCGACACCAATCAGCCCCAGCATTTT. Residues: CASSPDTNQPQHF. The variable domain in full, completed from reference TRBV5-1 and TRBJ1-5, reads KAGVTQTPRYLIKTRGQQVTLSCSPISGHRSVSWYQQTPGQGLQFLFEYFSETQRNKGNFPGRFSGRQFSNSRSEMNVSTLELGDSALYLCASSPDTNQPQHFGDGTRLSIL.

The chain carries TRBV4-2 and TRBJ2-1; 10 nucleotides align to TRBD2. Germline assignment: CDR1 LGHNA and CDR2 YNFKEQ. V lost 0 bases to trimming and J lost 7 bases; unmatched junction nucleotides: 15. This CDR3 has 19 amino acids. Here the CDR3 reads CASSQDQGTSATLGNEQFF. DNA of the CDR3: TGTGCCAGCAGCCAAGATCAGGGGACTAGCGCAACTTTGGGAAATGAGCAGTTCTTC.

The V and J genes are TRBV5-4 and TRBJ2-7; TRBD2 matches 10 bases. Germline trimming cut 0 bases from V and 3 bases from J; bases unmatched to any gene: 3. The germline gives CDR1 SGHNT, CDR2 YYREEE (reference sequence). CDR3 length: 15 amino acids. The CDR3 coding sequence is TGTGCCAGCAGCTTGGGACTAGCGGGTAACTACGAGCAGTACTTC. Translated, it gives CASSLGLAGNYEQYF. The entire variable domain, with the rest obtained from reference TRBV5-4 and TRBJ2-7, is as follows: ETGVTQSPTHLIKTRGQQVTLRCSSQSGHNTVSWYQQALGQGPQFIFQYYREEENGRGNFPPRFSGLQFPNYSSELNVNALELDDSALYLCASSLGLAGNYEQYFGPGTRLTVT.

The CDR3 nucleotides are TGTGCCAGCAGCCCAGGAGGAGATTCACCCCTCCACTTT. This sequence encodes CASSPGGDSPLHF. The chain couples TRBV7-3 to TRBJ1-6; no reliable D call. In germline, CDR1 is SGHTA, CDR2 FQGTGA. The V end was cut by 5 bases, the J end by 8 bases, with 10 bases between. This CDR3 region has 13 residues.

The V gene is TRBV6-1, the J gene TRBJ2-7; D is ambiguous. Looked up from germline, CDR1 is MNHNS and CDR2 is SASEGT. V lost 1 base and J 2 bases, leaving 15 bases between the germline ends. The CDR3 runs to 16 residues. CDR3 protein: CASSEGTTPITYEQYF. In nucleotides, the CDR3 is TGTGCCAGCAGTGAAGGAACTACACCAATTACCTACGAGCAGTACTTC.

This rearrangement joins TRBV7-3 to TRBJ1-1, with D unclear. Germline assignment: CDR1 SGHTA and CDR2 FQGTGA. CDR3 length: 13 residues. V was pared by 4 bases and J by 6 bases, with 12 bases between. The CDR3 reads CASSSMDGAEAFF. CDR3 nucleotides: TGTGCCAGCAGCTCGATGGACGGAGCTGAAGCTTTCTTT.